The 9 T cell receptor beta chains presented below share a single source sample, sequenced in a study of OX40 agonist ivuxolimab in advanced cancers. The data were produced by immunoSEQ multiplex PCR, yet TCRdb's version contains in-frame clones alone and is incomplete. The sample carries tens of thousands of clones, approximately 87% recorded once. This specimen was CD4+ or CD8+ T cells sorted from blood, taken in a trial of the OX40 agonist ivuxolimab. The receptors were sampled from an adult with an advanced solid tumor such as melanoma, head and neck, liver or kidney cancer.

The V and J genes are TRBV11-2 and TRBJ2-3; D possibly corresponds to TRBD1 (7 bases). The CDR3 extends over 15 amino acids. V lost 4 bases and J lost 4, with 15 bases in between. Germline V gene sequence: CDR1 SGHAT, CDR2 FQNNGV. CDR3 sequence reads: CASSSPGGNPDTQYF. The DNA of the CDR3 is TGTGCCAGCAGCTCGCCAGGGGGGAACCCAGATACGCAGTATTTT.

This chain joins TRBV29-1 and TRBJ1-2; the match to TRBD1 covers 11 bases. The CDR3 extends over 14 amino acids. After removal of 6 bases from V and 4 bases from J, the junction contained 7 bases not matched to a gene. Germline CDR1 is SQVTM and CDR2 is ANQGSEA. CDR3 sequence reads: CSVGPGTGGYGYTF. The CDR3 region has the DNA TGCAGCGTGGGCCCCGGGACAGGGGGCTATGGCTACACCTTC.

This clone was seen a few times. The chain links TRBV19 to TRBJ2-3, with a tentative D call TRBD1 (5 bases). The CDR3 is 12 amino acids. The V gene's germline CDR1 is LNHDA and CDR2 SQIVND (reference sequence). V was clipped by 9 bases and J by 0 bases, with 7 bases between them. The CDR3 loop is CASRQSTDTQYF. CDR3 nucleotides: TGTGCCAGCCGACAGAGCACAGATACGCAGTATTTT.

The genes are TRBV5-6 and TRBJ2-7; possible D gene TRBD1, 5 bases. Per the germline V gene, CDR1 is SGHDT and CDR2 is YYEEEE. Trimming shortened V by 4 bases and J by 4 bases, and 18 bases separated the two germline ends. The CDR3 sequence is 15 residues long. In DNA form, the CDR3 reads TGTGCCAGCAGCCCCCAGGGCAGGGTAAGATACGAGCAGTACTTC. Amino acids: CASSPQGRVRYEQYF.

V is TRBV7-9 and J is TRBJ2-7, with 7 bases fitting TRBD1. Germline CDR1 reads SEHNR; CDR2 reads FQNEAQ (reference sequence). V was clipped by 10 bases and J by 6 bases; unmatched bases: 12. This CDR3 contains 13 residues. The CDR3 DNA reads as TGTGCCACCTCCGACAGGGCAGGTAGCGAGCAGTACTTC. It specifies CATSDRAGSEQYF.

The genes are TRBV5-6 and TRBJ1-1; D is undetermined. Germline assignment: CDR1 SGHDT and CDR2 YYEEEE. Trimming removed 4 bases from V and 10 bases from J, with 17 bases in between. This CDR3 region has 13 residues. As DNA, the CDR3 is TGTGCCAGCAGCCCCGGGCAGCATTTGGGAGCTTTCTTT. This encodes CASSPGQHLGAFF.

The gene calls are TRBV7-2 and TRBJ1-4; 10 nucleotides align to TRBD1. Germline V gene sequence: CDR1 SGHTA, CDR2 FQGNSA. V lost 5 bases and J lost 13; bases outside the gene matches: 13. The CDR3 length is 15 residues. CDR3 nucleotide sequence: TGTGCCAGCAGCGCTACCGGGACAGGGGCAAGGAGACTGTTTTTT. Its translation: CASSATGTGARRLFF.

A note on this clone: This sample includes further DNA sequences coding for the same CDR3. The V and J genes are TRBV4-3 and TRBJ1-5; D not resolved. Trimming cost V 0 bases and J 1 base, with 7 bases left between them. CDR3 length: 15 amino acids. CDR1 and CDR2 from the germline V gene are LGHNA and YSLEER. The DNA of the CDR3 is TGCGCCAGCAGCCAAGACGGCCACAGCAATCAGCCCCAGCATTTT. Amino acids: CASSQDGHSNQPQHF.

The chain couples TRBV29-1 to TRBJ1-1; D may be TRBD1 (6 bases). Germline V gene lookup returns CDR1 SQVTM and CDR2 ANQGSEA. The CDR3 is 12 amino acids. V gave up 1 base and J gave up 11 bases, with 14 bases separating them. The CDR3 protein is CSVEVNRVGAFF. CDR3 DNA sequence: TGCAGCGTTGAAGTTAACAGGGTTGGGGCTTTCTTT.